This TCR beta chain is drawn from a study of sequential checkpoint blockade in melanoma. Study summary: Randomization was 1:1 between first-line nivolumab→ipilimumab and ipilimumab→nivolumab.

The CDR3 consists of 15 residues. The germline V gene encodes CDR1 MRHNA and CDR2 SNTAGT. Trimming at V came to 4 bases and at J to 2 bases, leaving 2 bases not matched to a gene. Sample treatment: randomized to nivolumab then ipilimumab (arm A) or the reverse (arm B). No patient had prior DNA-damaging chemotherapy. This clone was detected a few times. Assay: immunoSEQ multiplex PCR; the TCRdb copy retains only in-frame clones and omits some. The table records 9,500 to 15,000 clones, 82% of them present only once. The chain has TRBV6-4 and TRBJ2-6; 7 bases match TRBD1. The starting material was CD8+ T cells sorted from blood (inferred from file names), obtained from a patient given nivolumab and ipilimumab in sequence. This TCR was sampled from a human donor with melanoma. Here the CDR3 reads CASSAQGPGANVLTF. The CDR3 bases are TGTGCCAGCAGTGCACAGGGGCCTGGGGCCAACGTCCTGACTTTC.